This is a list of T cell receptor beta chains from one sample in a study of cytomegalovirus exposure and HLA in healthy donors. Profiling relied on immunoSEQ multiplex PCR, and the TCRdb table lists in-frame clones only, not all of them. The data hold more than 150,000 clones, with around three quarters observed a single time. What was sequenced was PBMCs. The receptors come from a woman in her twenties or thirties in good health and CMV-seronegative. CDR3s include the opening cysteine and the closing phenylalanine or tryptophan. A D gene is named only where the DNA matches it firmly. Part of the rows lack a size; the others show once, few, many or a class for expanded clones.

V: TRBV25-1
size: .
J: TRBJ1-1
D: TRBD1
DNA: TGTGCCAGCAGTGATCACCCACAACAGGGGGGCCAAGAAGCTTTCTTT
CDR3: CASSDHPQQGGQEAFF

V: TRBV9
size: few
J: TRBJ2-3
D: TRBD1
DNA: TGTGCCAGCAGCGTAGACACAGGGGGCGCCGGAGATACGCAGTATTTT
CDR3: CASSVDTGGAGDTQYF

V: TRBV10-2
size: .
J: TRBJ1-1
D: TRBD1
DNA: TGCGCCAGCAGTAAACCACCGACAGGGGCTGCGATCACTGAAGCTTTCTTT
CDR3: CASSKPPTGAAITEAFF

V: TRBV9
size: .
J: TRBJ1-6
D: TRBD1
DNA: TGTGCCAGCAGGGACAGGGAGAATTCACCCCTCCACTTT
CDR3: CASRDRENSPLHF

V: TRBV9
size: .
J: TRBJ1-1
D: TRBD1
DNA: TGTGCCAGCAGCGAGGGGACAGGAGGGACTGAAGCTTTCTTT
CDR3: CASSEGTGGTEAFF

V: TRBV5-6
size: .
J: TRBJ2-3
D: TRBD1
DNA: TGTGCCAGCAGCTTACAGGGGGCCCAAGATACGCAGTATTTT
CDR3: CASSLQGAQDTQYF

V: TRBV7-2
size: few
J: TRBJ1-1
D: TRBD1
DNA: TGTGCCAGCAGCTGGTCCAGGGGGAGGAACACTGAAGCTTTCTTT
CDR3: CASSWSRGRNTEAFF

V: TRBV6-1
size: few
J: TRBJ1-6
D: .
DNA: TGTGCCAGCAGTGCAGGGGCAGGGGTGGGATCACCCCTCCACTTT
CDR3: CASSAGAGVGSPLHF

V: TRBV5-1
size: .
J: TRBJ1-1
D: .
DNA: TGCGCCAGCAGCTCCAGCAGGGAGGTGAACACTGAAGCTTTCTTT
CDR3: CASSSSREVNTEAFF

V: TRBV7-6
size: few
J: TRBJ2-3
D: .
DNA: TGTGCCAGCAGCGCAGGGACTGAATTCATAGATACGCAGTATTTT
CDR3: CASSAGTEFIDTQYF

V: TRBV2
size: .
J: TRBJ2-7
D: .
DNA: TGTGCCAGCAGTCGCGAGGGAGGGCGGGACATTGGCTACGAGCAGTACTTC
CDR3: CASSREGGRDIGYEQYF

V: TRBV7-7
size: .
J: TRBJ2-2
D: .
DNA: TGTGCCAGCAGCTCCCGGAGAGACACCGGGGAGCTGTTTTTT
CDR3: CASSSRRDTGELFF

V: TRBV7-3
size: once
J: TRBJ1-2
D: .
DNA: TGTGCCAGCAGCCTCACAGGTGAACAGACACTTGGCTACACCTTC
CDR3: CASSLTGEQTLGYTF

V: TRBV2
size: .
J: TRBJ1-1
D: TRBD1
DNA: TGTGCCAGCAGGACTCGACAGGGGAGCACTGAAGCTTTCTTT
CDR3: CASRTRQGSTEAFF

V: TRBV27
size: .
J: TRBJ1-5
D: TRBD1
DNA: TGTGCCAGCAGCCACAGGGGGGAGGGTCAGCCCCAGCATTTT
CDR3: CASSHRGEGQPQHF